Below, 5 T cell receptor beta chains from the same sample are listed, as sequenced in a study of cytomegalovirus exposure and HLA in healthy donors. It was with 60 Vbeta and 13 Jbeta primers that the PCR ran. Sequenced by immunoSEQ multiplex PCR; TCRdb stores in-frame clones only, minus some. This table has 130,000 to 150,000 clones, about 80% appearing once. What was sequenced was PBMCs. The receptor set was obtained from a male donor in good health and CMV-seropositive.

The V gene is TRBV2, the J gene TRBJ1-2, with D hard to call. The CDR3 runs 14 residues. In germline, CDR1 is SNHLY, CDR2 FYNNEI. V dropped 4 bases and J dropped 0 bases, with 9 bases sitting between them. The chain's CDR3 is CASSGALANYGYTF. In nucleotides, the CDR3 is TGTGCCAGCAGTGGGGCCTTAGCTAACTATGGCTACACCTTC.

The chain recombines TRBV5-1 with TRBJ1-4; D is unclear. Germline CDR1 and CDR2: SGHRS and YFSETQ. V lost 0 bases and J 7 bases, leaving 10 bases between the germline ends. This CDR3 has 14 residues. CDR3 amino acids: CASSLDGGSEKLFF. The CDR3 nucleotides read TGCGCCAGCAGCTTGGACGGCGGAAGTGAAAAACTGTTTTTT.

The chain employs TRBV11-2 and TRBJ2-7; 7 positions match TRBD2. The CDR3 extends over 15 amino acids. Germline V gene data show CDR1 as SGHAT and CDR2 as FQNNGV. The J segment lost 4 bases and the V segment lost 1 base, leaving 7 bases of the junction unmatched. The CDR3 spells CASSLVWEGGYEQYF. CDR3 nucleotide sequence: TGTGCCAGCAGCTTAGTGTGGGAGGGCGGTTACGAGCAGTACTTC.

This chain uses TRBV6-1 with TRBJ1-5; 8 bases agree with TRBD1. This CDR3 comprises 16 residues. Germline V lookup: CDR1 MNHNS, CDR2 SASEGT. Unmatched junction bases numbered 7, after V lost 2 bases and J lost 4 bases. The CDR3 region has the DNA TGTGCCAGCAGTGAAAATCCAGGGGGCTCTAATCAGCCCCAGCATTTT. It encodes CASSENPGGSNQPQHF.

In nucleotides, the CDR3 is TGCGCCAGCAGCCAAGAACCTAGCGGGGGCCGTTACACCGGGGAGCTGTTTTTT. It encodes CASSQEPSGGRYTGELFF. The chain couples TRBV4-1 to TRBJ2-2, with TRBD2 identical over 10 bases. V gave up 0 bases and J gave up 3 bases; unmatched junction bases: 7. Germline loops: CDR1 MGHRA, CDR2 YSYEKL. CDR3 size: 18 residues.